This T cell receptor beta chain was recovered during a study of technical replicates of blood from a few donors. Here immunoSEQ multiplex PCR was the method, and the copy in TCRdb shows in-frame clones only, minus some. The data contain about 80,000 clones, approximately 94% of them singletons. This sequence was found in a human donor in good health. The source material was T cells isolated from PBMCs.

The CDR3 protein is CASSPTGDRDRGNNEQFF. DNA for the CDR3: TGTGCCAGCTCACCAACCGGGGATAGGGACAGGGGGAACAATGAGCAGTTCTTC. The rearrangement links TRBV18 to TRBJ2-1; 11 bases fit TRBD1. V trimming: 2 bases; J trimming: 5 bases; junction bases outside the gene matches: 11. This CDR3 is 18 amino acids long. Germline values: CDR1 KGHSH, CDR2 LQKENI.